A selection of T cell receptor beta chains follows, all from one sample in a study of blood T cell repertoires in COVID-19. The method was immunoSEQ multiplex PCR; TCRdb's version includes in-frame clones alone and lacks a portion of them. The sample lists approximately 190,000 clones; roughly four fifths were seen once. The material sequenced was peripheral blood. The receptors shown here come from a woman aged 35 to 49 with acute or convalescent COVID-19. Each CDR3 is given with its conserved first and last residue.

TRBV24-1,CATSDPGGPGETQYF
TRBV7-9,CASSYGQGTPLHF
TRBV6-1,CASSEWGRAAFEKLFF
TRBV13,CASSKSRQGLYGYTF
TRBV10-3,CAIGDSLNTEAFF
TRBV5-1,CASSFSNLNTEAFF
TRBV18,CASSLGTGGQGGYTF
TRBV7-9,CASSSRLANTYNEQFF
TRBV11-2,CASSHLLAGELEQYF
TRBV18,CASSPAGSSGNTIYF